A single sample is the source of the 27 T cell receptor beta chains below, sequenced in a study of T-cell reconstitution after alpha-beta-depleted transplantation in children. It was with unique molecular identifiers that the TCRbeta library was prepared. TCRdb reanalysed the PCR reads using MiXCR and keeps one entry per CDR3 protein. The sample records approximately 240,000 distinct CDR3 sequences, about 9.5% being singletons. Sequencing used PBMCs from the stem cell graft donor, obtained from the stem cell graft. The source is a human donor who donated a stem cell graft to a child with acute lymphoblastic leukemia.

This clonotype was seen ten or more times. V and J are TRBV24-1 and TRBJ2-2; 10 positions agree with TRBD1. CDR3 length: 16 amino acids. Germline lookup yields CDR1 KGHDR and CDR2 SFDVKD. V lost 4 bases and J lost 3; bases outside the gene matches: 4. The DNA of the CDR3 is TGTGCCACCAGTGACGTCGGACAGGGGGACACCGGGGAGCTGTTTTTT. It specifies CATSDVGQGDTGELFF.

This clonotype has more than one count but fewer than ten. The chain's CDR3 is CASSGRKGSIEKLFF. The CDR3 nucleotides read TGTGCCAGCAGTGGTCGGAAAGGGAGCATCGAAAAACTGTTTTTT. The rearrangement links TRBV2 to TRBJ1-4; no definite D call. The germline gives CDR1 SNHLY, CDR2 FYNNEI. V lost 4 bases to trimming and J lost 8 bases, with 17 bases between them. The CDR3 loop spans 15 amino acids.

The sample holds many counts of this clonotype. The rearrangement links TRBV15 to TRBJ2-5; maybe TRBD2 (5 bases). CDR3 length: 18 amino acids. With 1 base removed from V and 0 bases from J, the gap between germline ends came to 18 bases. CDR1 is LNHNV, CDR2 YYDKDF, per germline (reference sequence). CDR3 nucleotide sequence: TGTGCCACCAGCAGAGCTCCCGGATCTTCGGGGTACCAAGAGACCCAGTACTTC. Translated: CATSRAPGSSGYQETQYF.

The rearrangement uses TRBV18 and TRBJ2-7; 10 bases align to TRBD1. V trimming: 0 bases; J trimming: 2 bases; junction bases outside the gene matches: 4. CDR1 KGHSH and CDR2 LQKENI come from the germline V gene. The CDR3 covers 16 residues. The CDR3 loop is CASSPPSGTGAYEQYF. CDR3 in DNA: TGTGCCAGCTCACCACCGTCCGGGACAGGGGCCTACGAGCAGTACTTC.

This sequence joins TRBV7-8 and TRBJ1-1; D may be TRBD1 (6 bases). CDR3 size: 16 residues. Germline V CDR1 and CDR2: SGHVS, FQNEAQ. Deletions cut 5 bases from V and 1 base from J, with 17 bases between. CDR3 DNA sequence: TGTGCCAGCAGCGGAGAAGCAGGGGAGAGGAACACTGAAGCTTTCTTT. Its translation is CASSGEAGERNTEAFF.

The V gene is TRBV4-1, the J gene TRBJ2-3; TRBD2 matches at 10 bases. J gave up 5 bases and V 1 base, and 9 bases lay outside the gene matches. The CDR3 length is 17 residues. Per the germline V gene, CDR1 is MGHRA and CDR2 is YSYEKL. The CDR3 nucleotides are TGCGCCAGCAGCCAAGGTGCAGCGGGGGGGTTCGGAGATACGCAGTATTTT. It specifies CASSQGAAGGFGDTQYF.

V is TRBV4-1 and J is TRBJ2-3; D gene uncertain. Germline V gene lookup returns CDR1 MGHRA and CDR2 YSYEKL. Trimming removed 6 bases from V and 1 base from J, with 14 bases in between. This CDR3 comprises 15 residues. The CDR3 spells CASRLTKQGTDTQYF. CDR3 bases: TGCGCCAGCAGACTCACGAAGCAGGGCACAGATACGCAGTATTTT.

This clonotype was recorded a few times. The gene calls are TRBV7-2 and TRBJ1-1; no reliable D call. V was trimmed by 5 bases and J by 5 bases, leaving 15 bases between them. Germline assignment: CDR1 SGHTA and CDR2 FQGNSA. The CDR3 has 14 residues. CDR3 bases: TGTGCCAGCAGCCTCTCCTTTGTGGGGACTGAAGCTTTCTTT. This sequence encodes CASSLSFVGTEAFF. The variable domain in full, with the rest retrieved from reference TRBV7-2 and TRBJ1-1, is GAGVSQSPSNKVTEKGKDVELRCDPISGHTALYWYRQSLGQGLEFLIYFQGNSAPDKSGLPSDRFSAERTGGSVSTLTIQRTQQEDSAVYLCASSLSFVGTEAFFGQGTRLTVV.

The V and J genes are TRBV29-1 and TRBJ1-2; D not resolved. Germline CDR1 SQVTM, CDR2 ANQGSEA. Between the trimmed V and J ends, which lost 2 bases and 0 bases, there was a span of 16 bases. This CDR3 contains 16 residues. The CDR3 here is CSVELVQSIPNYGYTF. As DNA, the CDR3 is TGCAGCGTTGAATTGGTCCAATCCATTCCTAACTATGGCTACACCTTC.

The rearrangement links TRBV14 to TRBJ2-5; 11 nucleotides agree with TRBD1. The CDR3 is 16 residues long. The germline V gene has CDR1 SGHDN and CDR2 FVKESK. V dropped 2 bases and J dropped 5; count of bases not matched to a gene: 7. CDR3 residues: CASSQTWTGGRETQYF. The CDR3 nucleotides are TGTGCCAGCAGCCAAACGTGGACAGGGGGCAGGGAGACCCAGTACTTC.

The chain links TRBV18 to TRBJ2-1; the D gene could be TRBD1 or TRBD2 (5 bases each). The CDR3 has 16 amino acids. CDR1 is KGHSH and CDR2 is LQKENI in the germline V gene. V was cut by 0 bases and J by 5 bases, with 14 bases left in between. The CDR3 DNA reads as TGTGCCAGCTCACCACCGACGGGACGACAGCACAATGAGCAGTTCTTC. This codes for CASSPPTGRQHNEQFF.

This clonotype was observed many times. The chain links TRBV12-3 or TRBV12-4 to TRBJ2-6, with 8 bases that match TRBD1. V was clipped by 5 bases and J by 0 bases; unmatched bases: 9. The CDR3 has 18 residues. The CDR3 region has the DNA TGTGCCAGCAGTCCCCGGACAGGGCTCATCTCTGGGGCCAACGTCCTGACTTTC. Translating it yields CASSPRTGLISGANVLTF.

This clonotype was seen ten or more times. The chain employs TRBV5-1 and TRBJ1-2; D is uncertain. The CDR3 runs 15 residues. Between the trimmed V and J ends, which lost 1 base and 6 bases, there was a span of 16 bases. Germline CDR1 SGHRS, CDR2 YFSETQ. DNA for the CDR3: TGCGCCAGCAGCTTGTCCCCAGCTCCGGAGGATGGCTACACCTTC. It is translated as CASSLSPAPEDGYTF.

The chain is built from TRBV7-2 and TRBJ2-7; D may be TRBD1 (7 bases). The ends were cut back, 5 bases at V and 7 bases at J, with 18 bases in the middle. This CDR3 is built from 14 residues. Germline CDR1 and CDR2: SGHTA and FQGNSA. The CDR3 nucleotides are TGTGCCAGCAGCCTGACAGGGTCCGGGAGTGAGCAGTACTTC. Amino acids: CASSLTGSGSEQYF.

V gene TRBV5-1 combines with J gene TRBJ2-1, with a weak D call TRBD2 (6 bases). The CDR3 is made up of 15 amino acids. Germline values: CDR1 SGHRS, CDR2 YFSETQ. The ends were cut back, 3 bases at V and 4 bases at J, with 14 bases in the middle. CDR3 sequence: CASSSGLGGYNEQFF. CDR3 nucleotides: TGCGCCAGCAGCTCCGGTTTGGGGGGATACAATGAGCAGTTCTTC.

The V call is TRBV20-1, the J call TRBJ2-2; D might be TRBD1 (5 bases). The V gene lost 1 base and the J gene lost 1 base, with 7 bases spanning the gap. CDR3 length: 14 residues. Germline V lookup: CDR1 DFQATT, CDR2 SNEGSKA (reference sequence). As DNA, the CDR3 is TGCAGTGCTAGAGGGCAGGGGAACACCGGGGAGCTGTTTTTT. Residues: CSARGQGNTGELFF.

There are a few counts of this clonotype. This rearrangement joins TRBV12-3 or TRBV12-4 to TRBJ1-5; 7 bases are shared with TRBD1. The junction had 7 bases not matched to a gene; V was cut back by 5 bases and J by 3 bases. CDR3 length: 15 residues. CDR3 bases: TGTGCCAGCAGTCGACAGGGCTTGAACAATCAGCCCCAGCATTTT. The encoded protein is CASSRQGLNNQPQHF.

There are a few counts of this clonotype. The rearrangement uses TRBV6-5 and TRBJ2-5; D call uncertain. Between the trimmed V and J ends, which lost 0 bases and 4 bases, there was a span of 9 bases. Germline values: CDR1 MNHEY, CDR2 SVGAGI. The CDR3 totals 14 residues. The CDR3: CASSYSQIPETQYF. DNA for the CDR3: TGTGCCAGCAGTTACTCGCAGATACCAGAGACCCAGTACTTC.

The rearrangement uses TRBV5-6 and TRBJ2-5, with TRBD2 matching over 8 bases. The CDR3 runs to 15 residues. With 3 bases clipped from V and 5 bases from J, the junction kept 9 bases outside the gene matches. CDR1 SGHDT and CDR2 YYEEEE come from the germline V gene. CDR3 region: CASSSYGGAKETQYF. CDR3 bases: TGTGCCAGCAGCTCATACGGGGGGGCCAAGGAGACCCAGTACTTC.

The rearrangement uses TRBV6-5 and TRBJ2-7, with D uncertain. The CDR3 sequence is 14 residues long. In germline, CDR1 is MNHEY, CDR2 SVGAGI. Trimming took off 2 bases at V and 0 bases at J, with 8 bases between the two ends. CDR3 DNA: TGTGCCAGCAGTTACGGGGTGAGCTCCTACGAGCAGTACTTC. Translation gives CASSYGVSSYEQYF.

In its sample, this clonotype was seen a few times. Here the CDR3 DNA reads TGCAGTGCTAGGCCCATCATGGGTGAGGTGGCCAAAAACATTCAGTACTTC. Its protein is CSARPIMGEVAKNIQYF. The chain joins TRBV20-1 to TRBJ2-4; D unresolved. The CDR3 sequence is 17 residues long. Trimming removed 3 bases at V and 1 base at J, with 19 bases between. The germline CDR1 and CDR2 sequences are DFQATT and SNEGSKA (reference sequence).

This clonotype was observed many times. The chain is built from TRBV6-1 and TRBJ2-3; D unresolved. The V and J ends lost 2 bases and 0 bases respectively, with 3 bases between them. CDR1 MNHNS and CDR2 SASEGT come from the germline V gene. CDR3 length: 13 residues. CDR3: CASSEISTDTQYF. The DNA of the CDR3 is TGTGCCAGCAGTGAAATTAGCACAGATACGCAGTATTTT.

The chain is built from TRBV6-5 and TRBJ2-4; D uncertain. The length of the CDR3 is 12 residues. The germline CDR1 and CDR2 sequences are MNHEY and SVGAGI. Between the trimmed V and J ends, which lost 7 bases and 1 base, there was a span of 5 bases. CDR3 loop: CASTAAKNIQYF. The CDR3 nucleotides read TGTGCCAGCACCGCGGCCAAAAACATTCAGTACTTC.

This clonotype was recorded at least ten times. This chain joins TRBV6-5 and TRBJ1-6, with no clear D. The germline V and J ends were trimmed by 6 bases and 0 bases, with 9 bases remaining between them. The CDR3 totals 15 residues. Germline lookup yields CDR1 MNHEY and CDR2 SVGAGI. This CDR3 is CASRVGGSYNSPLHF. In nucleotides, the CDR3 is TGTGCCAGCAGGGTGGGTGGCTCCTATAATTCACCCCTCCACTTT.

The table lists this clonotype with many counts. The chain uses TRBV20-1 and TRBJ2-3; weak D call: TRBD2 (6 bases). Germline CDR1 reads DFQATT; CDR2 reads SNEGSKA (reference sequence). The CDR3 is made up of 14 amino acids. With 0 bases removed from V and 2 bases from J, the gap between germline ends came to 9 bases. In nucleotides, the CDR3 is TGCAGTGCTAGAGAGGCGGGATCCACAGATACGCAGTATTTT. This gives the protein CSAREAGSTDTQYF.

This clonotype was counted ten times or more. The rearrangement links TRBV19 to TRBJ2-1; D assignment may be TRBD1 or TRBD2 (5 bases each). V shed 5 bases and J shed 0 bases, with 14 bases lying between them. CDR1 LNHDA and CDR2 SQIVND come from the germline V gene (reference sequence). This CDR3 comprises 16 residues. The DNA of the CDR3 is TGTGCCAGTAGTTTCGGGGCCGAAGTCTCCTACAATGAGCAGTTCTTC. Its protein is CASSFGAEVSYNEQFF.

This clonotype was observed at least ten times. The chain combines TRBV20-1 with TRBJ2-1, with 10 bases that match TRBD2. Germline V gene sequence: CDR1 DFQATT, CDR2 SNEGSKA (reference sequence). The V segment lost 3 bases and the J segment 0 bases; nucleotides outside the gene matches: 14. The CDR3 consists of 19 residues. CDR3 DNA sequence: TGCAGTGCTAGTCGGCAACAGCGGGGGGGAACCTACTCCTACAATGAGCAGTTCTTC. Translation gives CSASRQQRGGTYSYNEQFF.